The source of this T cell receptor (beta chain) is a study of T cells after yellow fever vaccination. Concerning this clonotype itself: What it recognizes is unknown.

This CDR3 comprises 13 residues. Trimming took off 2 bases at V and 7 bases at J, with 10 bases between the two ends. CDR1 is KGHDR and CDR2 is SFDVKD in the germline V gene. General study results and limits: FACS-sorted repertoires might harbor abundant contaminating clonotypes from the bulk population. Most primary-vaccination clones reappeared after the booster (about 95% CD4, approximately 88% CD8). A faster peak, day 5 versus 15, was reached by the weaker secondary response. CD4 and CD8 compartments shared a small share of clonotypes, likely from convergent recombination.

TCRdb processed the 5' RACE reads anew with MiXCR; each CDR3 protein has one entry. The top ten hold 15% of the sample, which has around 600,000 distinct CDR3 sequences, approximately 13% seen once. The clonotype originates from a man in his thirties or forties who received the YFV17D yellow fever vaccine. Sample: PBMCs, taken on the day of the yellow fever booster vaccination. The V gene is TRBV24-1, the J gene TRBJ2-5; no definite D call. The CDR3 DNA sequence: TGTGCCACCAGTGATTCAGTCCCAGGGACCCAGTACTTC. The encoded protein is CATSDSVPGTQYF.